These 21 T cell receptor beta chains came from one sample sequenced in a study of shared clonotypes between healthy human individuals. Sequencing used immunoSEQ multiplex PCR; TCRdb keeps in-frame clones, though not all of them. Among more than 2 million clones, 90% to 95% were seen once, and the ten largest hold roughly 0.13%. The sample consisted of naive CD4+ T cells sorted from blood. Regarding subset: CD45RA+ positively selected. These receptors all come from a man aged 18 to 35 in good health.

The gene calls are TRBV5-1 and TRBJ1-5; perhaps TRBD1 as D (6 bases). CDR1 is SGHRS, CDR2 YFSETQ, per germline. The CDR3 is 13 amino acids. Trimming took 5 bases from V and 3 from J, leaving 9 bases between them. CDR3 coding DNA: TGCGCCAGCAGGGAGGGGGACAATCAGCCCCAGCATTTT. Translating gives CASREGDNQPQHF.

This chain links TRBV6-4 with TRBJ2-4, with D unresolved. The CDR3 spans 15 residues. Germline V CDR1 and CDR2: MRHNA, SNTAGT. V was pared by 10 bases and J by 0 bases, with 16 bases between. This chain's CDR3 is CATPIGALAKNIQYF. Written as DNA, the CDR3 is TGTGCCACCCCGATTGGAGCCCTAGCCAAAAACATTCAGTACTTC.

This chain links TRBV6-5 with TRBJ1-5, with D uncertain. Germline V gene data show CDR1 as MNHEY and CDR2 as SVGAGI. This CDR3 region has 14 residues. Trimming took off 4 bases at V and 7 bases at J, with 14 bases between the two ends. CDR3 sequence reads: CASSSGVFSQPQHF. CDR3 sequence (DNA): TGTGCCAGCAGTTCTGGGGTGTTCAGCCAGCCCCAGCATTTT.

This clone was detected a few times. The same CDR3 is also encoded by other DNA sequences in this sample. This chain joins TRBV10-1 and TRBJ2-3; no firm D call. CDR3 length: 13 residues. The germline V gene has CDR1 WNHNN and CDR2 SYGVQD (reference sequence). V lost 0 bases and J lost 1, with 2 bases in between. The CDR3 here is CASSESGTDTQYF. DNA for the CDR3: TGCGCCAGCAGTGAGTCCGGCACAGATACGCAGTATTTT.

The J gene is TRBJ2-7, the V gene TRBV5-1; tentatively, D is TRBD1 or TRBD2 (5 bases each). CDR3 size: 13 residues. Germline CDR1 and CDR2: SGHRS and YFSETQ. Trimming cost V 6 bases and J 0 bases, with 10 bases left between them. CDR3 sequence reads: CASKTGPSYEQYF. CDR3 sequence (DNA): TGCGCCAGCAAAACGGGGCCCTCCTACGAGCAGTACTTC.

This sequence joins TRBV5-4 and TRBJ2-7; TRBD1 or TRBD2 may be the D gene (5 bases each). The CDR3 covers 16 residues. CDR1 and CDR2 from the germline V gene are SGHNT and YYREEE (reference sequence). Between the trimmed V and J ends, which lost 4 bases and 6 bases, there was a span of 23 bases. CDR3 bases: TGTGCCAGCAGCCGAACCTCGGCAGGGAGAAGGGGCGAGCAGTACTTC. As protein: CASSRTSAGRRGEQYF. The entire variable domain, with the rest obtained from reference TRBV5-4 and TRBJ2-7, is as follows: ETGVTQSPTHLIKTRGQQVTLRCSSQSGHNTVSWYQQALGQGPQFIFQYYREEENGRGNFPPRFSGLQFPNYSSELNVNALELDDSALYLCASSRTSAGRRGEQYFGPGTRLTVT.

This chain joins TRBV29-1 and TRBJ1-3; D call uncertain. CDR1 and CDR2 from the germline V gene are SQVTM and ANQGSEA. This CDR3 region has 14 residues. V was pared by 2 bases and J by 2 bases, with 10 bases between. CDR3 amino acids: CSVERGTAGNTIYF. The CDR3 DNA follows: TGCAGCGTTGAAAGAGGTACGGCTGGAAACACCATATATTTT.

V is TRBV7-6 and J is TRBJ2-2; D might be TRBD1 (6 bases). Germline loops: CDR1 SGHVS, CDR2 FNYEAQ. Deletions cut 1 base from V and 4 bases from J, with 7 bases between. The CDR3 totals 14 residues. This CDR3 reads CASSLVGATGELFF. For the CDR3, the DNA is TGTGCCAGCAGCTTAGTGGGGGCCACCGGGGAGCTGTTTTTT.

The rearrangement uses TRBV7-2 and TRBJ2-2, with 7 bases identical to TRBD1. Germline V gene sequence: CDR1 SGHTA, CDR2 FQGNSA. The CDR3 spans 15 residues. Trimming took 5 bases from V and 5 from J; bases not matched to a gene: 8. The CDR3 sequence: CASSLQTGNTGELFF. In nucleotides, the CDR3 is TGTGCCAGCAGCCTACAGACAGGGAATACCGGGGAGCTGTTTTTT.

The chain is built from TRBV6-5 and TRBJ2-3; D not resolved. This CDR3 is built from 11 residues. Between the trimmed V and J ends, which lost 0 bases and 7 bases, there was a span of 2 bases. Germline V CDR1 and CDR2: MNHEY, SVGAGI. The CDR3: CASSYSHTQYF. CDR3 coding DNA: TGTGCCAGCAGTTACTCACATACGCAGTATTTT.

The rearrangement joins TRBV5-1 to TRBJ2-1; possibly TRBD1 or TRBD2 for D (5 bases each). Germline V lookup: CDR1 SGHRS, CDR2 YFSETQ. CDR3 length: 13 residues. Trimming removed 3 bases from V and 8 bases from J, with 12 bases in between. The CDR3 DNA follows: TGCGCCAGCAGCTCACCAGGGCGGGATGAGCAGTTCTTC. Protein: CASSSPGRDEQFF.

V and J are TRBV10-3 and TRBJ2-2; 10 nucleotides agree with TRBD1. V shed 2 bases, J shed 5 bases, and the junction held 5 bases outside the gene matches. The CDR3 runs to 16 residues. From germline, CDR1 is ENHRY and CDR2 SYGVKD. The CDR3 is CAISERTGGKTGELFF. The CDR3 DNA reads TGTGCCATCAGTGAGCGGACAGGGGGTAAAACCGGGGAGCTGTTTTTT.

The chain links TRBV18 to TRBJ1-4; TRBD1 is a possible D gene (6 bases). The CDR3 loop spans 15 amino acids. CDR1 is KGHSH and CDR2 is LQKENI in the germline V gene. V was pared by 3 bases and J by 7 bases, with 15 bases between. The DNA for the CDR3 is TGTGCCAGCTCACCCGTCCAGGGGACGGGTGAAAAACTGTTTTTT. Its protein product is CASSPVQGTGEKLFF.

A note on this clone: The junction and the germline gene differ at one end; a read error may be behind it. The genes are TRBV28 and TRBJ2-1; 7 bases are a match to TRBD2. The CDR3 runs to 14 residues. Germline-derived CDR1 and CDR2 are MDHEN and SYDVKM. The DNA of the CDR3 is TGTGTCAGCAGTTTGGGGAGGGAAGACAATGAGCAGTTCTTC. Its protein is CVSSLGREDNEQFF.

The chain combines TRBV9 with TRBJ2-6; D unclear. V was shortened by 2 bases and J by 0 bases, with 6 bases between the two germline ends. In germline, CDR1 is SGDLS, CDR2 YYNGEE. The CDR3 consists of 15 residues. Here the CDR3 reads CASSVFPSGANVLTF. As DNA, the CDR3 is TGTGCCAGCAGCGTGTTCCCCTCTGGGGCCAACGTCCTGACTTTC.

CDR3: CASSGYRVITYNEQFF. CDR3 nucleotides: TGTGCCAGCAGTGGGTACCGAGTTATTACCTACAATGAGCAGTTCTTC. This chain connects TRBV25-1 to TRBJ2-1, with no clear D. The V end lost 4 bases, the J end lost 2 bases, and 15 bases lay between the germline ends. The CDR3 has 16 residues. Germline values: CDR1 MGHDK, CDR2 SYGVNS. Full variable domain (rest looked up from reference TRBV25-1 and TRBJ2-1): EADIYQTPRYLVIGTGKKITLECSQTMGHDKMYWYQQDPGMELHLIHYSYGVNSTEKGDLSSESTVSRIRTEHFPLTLESARPSHTSQYLCASSGYRVITYNEQFFGPGTRLTVL.

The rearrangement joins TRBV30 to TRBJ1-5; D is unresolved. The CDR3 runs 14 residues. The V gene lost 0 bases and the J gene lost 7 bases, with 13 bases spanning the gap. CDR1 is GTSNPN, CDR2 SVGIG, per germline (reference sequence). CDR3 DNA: TGTGCCTGGAGTGTACGGGGAGTGAGCCAGCCCCAGCATTTT. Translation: CAWSVRGVSQPQHF.

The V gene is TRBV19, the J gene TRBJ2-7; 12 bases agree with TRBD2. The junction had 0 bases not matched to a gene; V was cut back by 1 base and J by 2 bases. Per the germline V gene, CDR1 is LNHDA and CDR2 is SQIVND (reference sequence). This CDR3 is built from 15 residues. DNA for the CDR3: TGTGCCAGTAGTATAGGGACTAGCGGGGCCTACGAGCAGTACTTC. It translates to CASSIGTSGAYEQYF.

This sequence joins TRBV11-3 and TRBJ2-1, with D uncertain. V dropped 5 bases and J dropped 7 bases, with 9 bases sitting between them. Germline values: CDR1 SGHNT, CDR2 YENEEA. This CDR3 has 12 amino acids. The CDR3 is CASSLTENEQFF. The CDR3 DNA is TGTGCCAGCAGCCTCACGGAGAATGAGCAGTTCTTC.

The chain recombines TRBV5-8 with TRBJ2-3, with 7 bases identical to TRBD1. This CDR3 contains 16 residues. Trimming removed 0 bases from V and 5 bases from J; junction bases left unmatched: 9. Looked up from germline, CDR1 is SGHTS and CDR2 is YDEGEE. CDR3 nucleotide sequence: TGTGCCAGCAGCTTGGCACAGGGGAGAAGGGGAGATACGCAGTATTTT. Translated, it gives CASSLAQGRRGDTQYF.

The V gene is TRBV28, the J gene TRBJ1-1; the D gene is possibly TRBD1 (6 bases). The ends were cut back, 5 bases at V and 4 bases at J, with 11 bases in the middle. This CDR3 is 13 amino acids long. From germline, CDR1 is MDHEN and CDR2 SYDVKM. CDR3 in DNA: TGTGCCAGCAGTAAACAGGGACGCACTGAAGCTTTCTTT. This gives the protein CASSKQGRTEAFF. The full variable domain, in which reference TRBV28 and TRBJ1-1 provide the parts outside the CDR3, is DVKVTQSSRYLVKRTGEKVFLECVQDMDHENMFWYRQDPGLGLRLIYFSYDVKMKEKGDIPEGYSVSREKKERFSLILESASTNQTSMYLCASSKQGRTEAFFGQGTRLTVV.